The clone carrying this T cell receptor beta chain has ten or more counts. Its specificity is not known. This entry is derived from a study of Graves' ophthalmopathy and Graves' hyperthyroidism. General study findings and limits: A 13-signature model separated ophthalmopathy from stable hyperthyroidism, around 90% sensitivity, about 81% specificity.

Trimming took off 3 bases at V and 2 bases at J, with 12 bases between the two ends. The CDR3 sequence is 14 residues long. Germline lookup yields CDR1 SGDLS and CDR2 YYNGEE. Amplification of TCR beta CDR3 regions used RNA transcripts. An initial RT-PCR round employing HTBI primers preceded a second-round multiplex PCR. Each CDR3 protein gets one entry after TCRdb re-called the multiplex PCR reads with MiXCR. Here the sample spans about 550,000 distinct CDR3 sequences, about 35% being singletons. The J gene is TRBJ2-7, the V gene TRBV9; D may correspond to TRBD1 or TRBD2 (5 bases each). The sequencing input was peripheral blood or thyroid tissue (not recorded which). This clonotype originated in an adult man with Graves' hyperthyroidism. This CDR3 is CASSGSGRPYEQYF. The CDR3 coding sequence is TGTGCCAGCAGCGGCTCGGGACGCCCCTACGAGCAGTACTTC.